This passage covers 8 T cell receptor beta chains from one sample sequenced in a study of identical twins. TCRdb analysed the 5' RACE reads with MiXCR anew, one entry per CDR3 protein. The table includes 1.5 million or so distinct CDR3 sequences, around a third detected once. Sequencing was done on a sample of cord blood. These receptors originate from a newborn girl in good health.

This chain connects TRBV19 to TRBJ1-5; D uncertain. The V and J ends lost 6 bases and 0 bases respectively, with 9 bases between them. Germline V CDR1 and CDR2: LNHDA, SQIVND (reference sequence). This CDR3 spans 14 amino acids. The CDR3 DNA is TGTGCCAGTAGGGGCGAGGTTAGCAATCAGCCCCAGCATTTT. Amino acids: CASRGEVSNQPQHF.

The chain recombines TRBV28 with TRBJ2-7; 7 positions match TRBD2. Per the germline V gene, CDR1 is MDHEN and CDR2 is SYDVKM. With V trimmed by 4 bases and J by 1 base, 10 bases remained unmatched. The CDR3 sequence is 16 residues long. Here the CDR3 DNA reads TGTGCCAGCAGTTATCATCTAGCGGCCAGATCCTACGAGCAGTACTTC. Protein sequence: CASSYHLAARSYEQYF.

CDR3 sequence (DNA): TGCGCCAGCAGCTGGGGGACTAGAAACAATGAGCAGTACTTC. Protein: CASSWGTRNNEQYF. The rearrangement joins TRBV5-1 to TRBJ2-7; 8 bases align to TRBD2. The length of the CDR3 is 14 residues. J lost 7 bases, V lost 3 bases, and 9 bases had no gene match. CDR1 SGHRS and CDR2 YFSETQ come from the germline V gene.

This chain uses TRBV5-6 with TRBJ1-5; 7 bases align to TRBD1. This CDR3 contains 14 residues. J lost 7 bases, V lost 3 bases, and 7 bases had no gene match. Germline V lookup: CDR1 SGHDT, CDR2 YYEEEE. CDR3 in amino acids: CASSSAGTAQPQHF. The CDR3 bases are TGTGCCAGCAGCTCCGCCGGGACAGCCCAGCCCCAGCATTTT. Using reference TRBV5-6 and TRBJ1-5 for the parts outside the CDR3, the full variable domain is DAGVTQSPTHLIKTRGQQVTLRCSPKSGHDTVSWYQQALGQGPQFIFQYYEEEERQRGNFPDRFSGHQFPNYSSELNVNALLLGDSALYLCASSSAGTAQPQHFGDGTRLSIL.

The chain recombines TRBV18 with TRBJ1-4; D gene unclear. This CDR3 is built from 14 residues. Germline V lookup: CDR1 KGHSH, CDR2 LQKENI. Trimming shortened V by 6 bases and J by 8 bases, and 16 bases separated the two germline ends. This CDR3 is CASSPGHQEEKLFF. The CDR3 bases are TGTGCCAGCTCCCCAGGCCACCAAGAAGAAAAACTGTTTTTT. Using reference TRBV18 and TRBJ1-4 for the parts outside the CDR3, the full variable domain is NAGVMQNPRHLVRRRGQEARLRCSPMKGHSHVYWYRQLPEEGLKFMVYLQKENIIDESGMPKERFSAEFPKEGPSILRIQQVVRGDSAAYFCASSPGHQEEKLFFGSGTQLSVL.

The chain is built from TRBV5-1 and TRBJ2-3, with D perhaps TRBD1 or TRBD2 (6 bases each). This CDR3 comprises 15 residues. V was clipped by 8 bases and J by 5 bases, with 21 bases between them. The germline gives CDR1 SGHRS, CDR2 YFSETQ. CDR3 coding DNA: TGCGCCAGTCAGACCGTAGCGGAGGGGGGAGATACGCAGTATTTT. Translated, it gives CASQTVAEGGDTQYF.

The gene calls are TRBV28 and TRBJ1-1; 10 bases map to TRBD1. CDR1 is MDHEN, CDR2 SYDVKM, per germline. V was clipped by 6 bases and J by 7 bases; unmatched bases: 5. The CDR3 is made up of 13 amino acids. The CDR3 region is CASSYGQGVEAFF. The CDR3 DNA reads TGTGCCAGCAGCTACGGACAGGGGGTTGAAGCTTTCTTT.

This chain connects TRBV14 to TRBJ1-2; TRBD1 matches 8 bases. Germline V gene lookup returns CDR1 SGHDN and CDR2 FVKESK. Trimming removed 4 bases from V and 4 bases from J; junction bases left unmatched: 8. This CDR3 contains 15 residues. The CDR3 DNA sequence: TGTGCCAGCAGCCCCCGACAGGGGAAAAGCTATGGCTACACCTTC. Protein product: CASSPRQGKSYGYTF.